A single sample is the source of the 30 T cell receptor beta chains below, sequenced in a study of graft-versus-host responses after intestinal transplantation. No antigen has been identified for these receptors. The method was immunoSEQ multiplex PCR; TCRdb's version includes in-frame clones alone and lacks a portion of them. The data hold 70,000 to 95,000 clones, with roughly 88% observed a single time. Specimen: unstimulated CD4+ T cells sorted from spleen or lymph node cells, collected before intestinal transplant. The receptor set was obtained from a human donor who received an intestinal transplant.

The chain carries TRBV7-9 and TRBJ1-4, with TRBD1 as a possible D gene (5 bases). CDR3 size: 16 residues. Germline V gives CDR1 SEHNR, CDR2 FQNEAQ (reference sequence). Trimming took off 6 bases at V and 0 bases at J, with 14 bases between the two ends. The CDR3 nucleotides are TGTGCCAGCAGGGTAGCGGGGGAACCAACTAATGAAAAACTGTTTTTT. Translated, it gives CASRVAGEPTNEKLFF.

The chain carries TRBV20-1 and TRBJ2-7; perhaps TRBD2 as D (5 bases). The CDR3 runs 11 residues. The germline V gene encodes CDR1 DFQATT and CDR2 SNEGSKA (reference sequence). The V and J ends lost 5 bases and 5 bases respectively, with 10 bases between them. CDR3 coding DNA: TGCAGTGCTCGGGGAAGGGACGAGCAGTACTTC. It specifies CSARGRDEQYF.

The chain joins TRBV19 to TRBJ2-7, with 7 nucleotides matching TRBD2. This CDR3 has 12 amino acids. Germline loops: CDR1 LNHDA, CDR2 SQIVND (reference sequence). Losses at the gene ends were 5 bases for V and 4 bases for J; bases not matched to a gene: 2. CDR3 sequence: CASSAGGYEQYF. The CDR3 DNA reads TGTGCCAGTAGTGCCGGGGGGTACGAGCAGTACTTC.

In DNA form, the CDR3 reads TGTGCCAGCTCACCAAATTTGGAGGGAGGGAACACTGAAGCTTTCTTT. Protein: CASSPNLEGGNTEAFF. The chain employs TRBV18 and TRBJ1-1; D remains ambiguous. V lost 2 bases, J lost 1 base, and 14 bases lay in between. The CDR3 contains 16 residues. Germline loops: CDR1 KGHSH, CDR2 LQKENI.

The genes are TRBV4-1 and TRBJ2-2; D unclear. Deletions cut 6 bases from V and 7 bases from J, with 6 bases between. The CDR3 sequence is 11 residues long. Per germline, CDR1 MGHRA and CDR2 YSYEKL. The CDR3 region is CASSEVGELFF. CDR3 DNA sequence: TGCGCCAGCAGTGAGGTCGGGGAGCTGTTTTTT.

The rearrangement joins TRBV11-1 to TRBJ2-5; D may be TRBD1 (5 bases). The CDR3 is 15 residues long. Germline CDR1 reads SGHAT; CDR2 reads FQDESV (reference sequence). Trimming removed 1 base from V and 5 bases from J, with 14 bases in between. Here the CDR3 reads CASSLEGAREETQYF. In nucleotides, the CDR3 is TGTGCCAGCAGCTTAGAAGGGGCTAGAGAGGAGACCCAGTACTTC.

This chain links TRBV7-3 with TRBJ2-5; D is perhaps TRBD2 (6 bases). In germline, CDR1 is SGHTA, CDR2 FQGTGA. V was pared by 3 bases and J by 4 bases, with 9 bases between. This CDR3 spans 13 amino acids. In DNA, the CDR3 is TGTGCCAGCAGCTTTGACGGGGGAGAGACCCAGTACTTC. It encodes CASSFDGGETQYF.

The V and J genes are TRBV7-9 and TRBJ1-2; 10 nucleotides agree with TRBD1. The V and J ends lost 1 base and 5 bases, in that order; junction bases with no gene match: 4. The CDR3 consists of 15 residues. CDR1 is SEHNR and CDR2 is FQNEAQ in the germline V gene (reference sequence). The CDR3 DNA follows: TGTGCCAGCAGCTTAGGACAGGGGGCTCTATATGGCTACACCTTC. Translation gives CASSLGQGALYGYTF.

This chain connects TRBV6-5 to TRBJ2-7; maybe TRBD1 (6 bases). The CDR3 consists of 15 residues. V was trimmed by 7 bases and J by 4 bases, leaving 20 bases between them. Germline assignment: CDR1 MNHEY and CDR2 SVGAGI. CDR3 amino acids: CASKLYTGLEYEQYF. CDR3 in DNA: TGTGCCAGCAAACTCTATACAGGGCTGGAGTACGAGCAGTACTTC.

The chain is built from TRBV5-1 and TRBJ2-6, with TRBD2 identical over 9 bases. Germline CDR1 and CDR2: SGHRS and YFSETQ. This CDR3 is 19 amino acids long. V lost 3 bases and J lost 0; bases outside the gene matches: 10. CDR3 in amino acids: CASSSPSGVLHSGANVLTF. The CDR3 DNA reads TGCGCCAGCAGCTCCCCTAGCGGGGTCTTGCACTCTGGGGCCAACGTCCTGACTTTC.

This clone appeared a few times. One end of the junction varies from germline; a read error may be responsible. The chain recombines TRBV7-6 with TRBJ2-3, with 8 bases lining up with TRBD2. The CDR3 spans 13 residues. Germline CDR1 reads SGHVS; CDR2 reads FNYEAQ. CDR3: CASSLAAERGLNF. The CDR3 DNA reads as TGTGCCAGCAGCTTAGCTGCGGAGCGGGGGCTGAATTTT. Filled out from reference TRBV7-6 and TRBJ2-3, the complete variable domain reads GAGVSQSPRYKVTKRGQDVALRCDPISGHVSLYWYRQALGQGPEFLTYFNYEAQQDKSGLPNDRFSAERPEGSISTLTIQRTEQRDSAMYRCASSLAAERGLNFGPGTRLTVL.

The chain combines TRBV5-1 with TRBJ2-7; TRBD1 matches 7 bases. The CDR3 has 15 residues. The V segment lost 1 base and the J segment 3 bases; nucleotides outside the gene matches: 7. The germline V gene encodes CDR1 SGHRS and CDR2 YFSETQ. The CDR3 bases are TGCGCCAGCAGCTTGTGGGGACAGAAGTTCTACGAGCAGTACTTC. This sequence encodes CASSLWGQKFYEQYF.

This chain joins TRBV4-1 and TRBJ1-2; TRBD1 matches at 9 bases. Unmatched junction bases numbered 4, after V lost 1 base and J lost 4 bases. Germline assignment: CDR1 MGHRA and CDR2 YSYEKL. The CDR3 consists of 15 residues. The CDR3 DNA is TGCGCCAGCAGCCAAGCGGACAGGGGTGGCTATGGCTACACCTTC. It codes for CASSQADRGGYGYTF.

The rearrangement uses TRBV6-1 and TRBJ2-5; no clear D. In germline, CDR1 is MNHNS, CDR2 SASEGT. Trimming left V 4 bases short and J 5 bases short, with 5 bases between. The CDR3 is made up of 11 amino acids. CDR3 protein: CASSVMETQYF. The CDR3 nucleotides are TGTGCCAGCAGTGTTATGGAGACCCAGTACTTC.

The chain is built from TRBV9 and TRBJ1-2; 10 positions match TRBD1. J was trimmed by 4 bases and V by 4 bases; bases with no gene match: 4. The CDR3 extends over 14 amino acids. The germline gives CDR1 SGDLS, CDR2 YYNGEE. For the CDR3, the DNA is TGTGCCAGCAGCATGGACAGGGGGAGCTATGGCTACACCTTC. Amino acid sequence: CASSMDRGSYGYTF.

Points on this clone: This sample includes further DNA sequences coding for the same CDR3. The V call is TRBV5-1, the J call TRBJ1-1; a weak D match, TRBD1 (6 bases). Germline CDR1 reads SGHRS; CDR2 reads YFSETQ. Trimming cost V 4 bases and J 1 base, with 8 bases left between them. The CDR3 covers 13 residues. CDR3 bases: TGCGCCAGCAGCCCGACAGGGAACACTGAAGCTTTCTTT. Translation: CASSPTGNTEAFF.

The gene calls are TRBV29-1 and TRBJ2-5; 12 bases align to TRBD2. With 8 bases clipped from V and 2 bases from J, the junction kept 6 bases outside the gene matches. CDR1 is SQVTM, CDR2 ANQGSEA, per germline. This CDR3 has 14 residues. The CDR3 DNA follows: TGCAGCTCCCTTCTAGCGGGGGGGCAAGAGACCCAGTACTTC. This encodes CSSLLAGGQETQYF.

CDR3 nucleotide sequence: TGCAGTACCACACGGGGCTATGGCTACACCTTC. It specifies CSTTRGYGYTF. V and J are TRBV20-1 and TRBJ1-2, with D unresolved. V lost 8 bases and J lost 4, with 11 bases in between. The CDR3 contains 11 residues. CDR1 DFQATT and CDR2 SNEGSKA come from the germline V gene (reference sequence).

The chain is built from TRBV4-1 and TRBJ2-1; D is ambiguous. The V end was cut by 3 bases, the J end by 3 bases, with 9 bases between. The V gene's germline CDR1 is MGHRA and CDR2 YSYEKL. CDR3 length: 14 amino acids. The CDR3 DNA is TGCGCCAGCAGCCACCCGGCTAGCTACAATGAGCAGTTCTTC. Protein product: CASSHPASYNEQFF.

The chain carries TRBV4-1 and TRBJ2-2; weak D call: TRBD1 (6 bases). Germline CDR1 is MGHRA and CDR2 is YSYEKL. Trimming shortened V by 4 bases and J by 0 bases, and 12 bases separated the two germline ends. The length of the CDR3 is 16 residues. The CDR3 DNA reads TGCGCCAGCAGCCTACGTAGGACAGCGAACACCGGGGAGCTGTTTTTT. Protein product: CASSLRRTANTGELFF.

A single count supports this clone. The chain is built from TRBV7-2 and TRBJ2-2; tentatively, D is TRBD1 (6 bases). This CDR3 is 15 amino acids long. The germline V gene has CDR1 SGHTA and CDR2 FQGNSA. The V end was cut by 5 bases, the J end by 5 bases, with 15 bases between. The CDR3 loop is CASSQRGGRTGELFF. CDR3 DNA sequence: TGTGCCAGCAGCCAGAGAGGGGGTAGAACCGGGGAGCTGTTTTTT.

The CDR3 loop is CAISAEGVTEAFF. CDR3 DNA: TGTGCCATCAGTGCTGAGGGGGTCACTGAAGCTTTCTTT. This sequence joins TRBV10-3 and TRBJ1-1; weak D call: TRBD1 (6 bases). Germline CDR1 is ENHRY and CDR2 is SYGVKD. V lost 4 bases to trimming and J lost 4 bases, with 10 bases between them. The CDR3 runs to 13 residues.

This sequence joins TRBV21-1 and TRBJ2-3; the table's TRBD2 call for D was not verified on the DNA. TRBV21-1 is described as a pseudogene. The CDR3 length is 14 residues. The CDR3 sequence: CASSKKTGGDTQYF. DNA of the CDR3: TGTGCCAGCAGCAAAAAGACCGGCGGTGATACGCAGTATTTT.

This chain uses TRBV19 with TRBJ2-5, with 15 bases lining up with TRBD2. Per germline, CDR1 LNHDA and CDR2 SQIVND (reference sequence). Losses at the gene ends were 6 bases for V and 2 bases for J; bases not matched to a gene: 10. CDR3 length: 18 residues. Here the CDR3 reads CASSPRTSGGAWQETQYF. CDR3 coding DNA: TGTGCCAGTAGCCCTAGGACTAGCGGGGGGGCCTGGCAAGAGACCCAGTACTTC.

The CDR3 loop is CASSTVSSGNTIYF. DNA for the CDR3: TGTGCCAGTAGTACTGTCAGCTCTGGAAACACCATATATTTT. The genes are TRBV19 and TRBJ1-3; the D is unclear. The CDR3 runs to 14 residues. Trimming stripped 4 bases from V and 0 bases from J, with 7 bases between. Per germline, CDR1 LNHDA and CDR2 SQIVND (reference sequence).

The rearrangement uses TRBV18 and TRBJ2-7, with D uncertain. Germline assignment: CDR1 KGHSH and CDR2 LQKENI. This CDR3 contains 13 residues. Trimming took 2 bases from V and 0 from J, leaving 5 bases between them. Written as DNA, the CDR3 is TGTGCCAGCTCACCATACAGCTCCTACGAGCAGTACTTC. This gives the protein CASSPYSSYEQYF.

The chain carries TRBV7-2 and TRBJ1-1; tentative D call: TRBD1 (5 bases). V was trimmed by 6 bases and J by 8 bases, leaving 10 bases between them. Looked up from germline, CDR1 is SGHTA and CDR2 is FQGNSA. This CDR3 has 11 residues. Here the CDR3 DNA reads TGTGCCAGCAGTCTCAGACAGGAAGCTTTCTTT. This translates into CASSLRQEAFF.

This chain links TRBV13 with TRBJ2-7, with D tentatively TRBD2 (6 bases). The CDR3 is made up of 16 amino acids. V was pared by 5 bases and J by 3 bases, with 20 bases between. Germline V gene sequence: CDR1 PRHDT, CDR2 FYEKMQ (reference sequence). Here the CDR3 reads CASSLRPTRLDYEQYF. The CDR3 nucleotides are TGTGCCAGCAGCCTACGACCCACCCGACTAGACTACGAGCAGTACTTC.

The chain uses TRBV6-5 and TRBJ1-2; a possible D gene is TRBD1 (6 bases). The germline V gene has CDR1 MNHEY and CDR2 SVGAGI. The CDR3 has 15 amino acids. V was pared by 5 bases and J by 5 bases, with 18 bases between. The DNA of the CDR3 is TGTGCCAGCAGTACCTCGGGGGGACATCTTTATGGCTACACCTTC. It translates to CASSTSGGHLYGYTF.

The genes are TRBV11-2 and TRBJ1-6, with 7 bases that match TRBD1. Germline V gene data show CDR1 as SGHAT and CDR2 as FQNNGV. After removal of 3 bases from V and 5 bases from J, the junction contained 4 bases not matched to a gene. The length of the CDR3 is 15 residues. The chain's CDR3 is CASSFLTGNNSPLHF. The CDR3 nucleotides are TGTGCCAGCAGCTTCCTGACAGGGAATAATTCACCCCTCCACTTT.